This record looks at one T cell receptor (beta chain) sequence and its context. The antigen is unknown. This CDR3 fails to terminate in the conserved phenylalanine or tryptophan, so it likely reflects a read error. The limits of the CDR3 on the DNA are not certain, so only TCRdb's listed CDR3 is given. The use of genomic DNA as template underpinned the TCR beta VDJ and CDR3 profiling. TCRdb re-analysed the reads in MiXCR, keeping a single row per CDR3 protein. The sample contains approximately 260,000 distinct CDR3 sequences, around 82% of which appear only once. This record belongs to a study of CD8+CD57+ T cells in acquired aplastic anemia. Study-level results: Both patients and controls carried the same twenty-nine CD8+ CDR3 sequences.

Selection for sequencing was limited to patients who had shown CD8+CD57+ cell expansion by flow cytometry. With termini counted, the CDR3 has 13 amino acids. Germline CDR1 reads SEHNR; CDR2 reads FQNEAQ (reference sequence). The sample was sorted CD4+, CD8+, or CD8+CD57+ T cells (not recorded which) from PBMCs. V is TRBV7-9 and J is TRBJ2-3; the table calls TRBD1, which could not be checked here. The TCR was taken from a human donor with aplastic anemia. The CDR3 loop reads CASRFAGAMRSYS.